This T cell receptor (beta chain) derives from a study of human T cells and chemical hapten exposure (dated by TCRdb to about 2021). Study-wide context: For sensitization, 2% DPC in acetone was applied to a roughly 2 cm by roughly 2 cm area of upper inner arm skin. Patch testing on the upper back used Finn chambers containing 0.01% DPC, with scoring done after 6 days according to International Contact Dermatitis Research Group standards. Weekly therapeutic DPC doses were additionally applied to the scalp of patients throughout the roughly 23-week study period. Roughly 30 alopecia patients provided blood for TCR sequencing at one to four time points (pre-sensitization, 2, 6 and 24 weeks). The patient cohort, mostly female, included alopecia areata with under or over 50% scalp involvement, alopecia totalis and alopecia universalis. The libraries were sequenced as a pool, and the TCR yield per sample differed mostly because of small variations in library volumes within the pool. In alopecia patients, the study followed how the peripheral blood TCR repertoire changed in vivo over primary and secondary sensitization to diphenylcyclopropenone (DPC), a hapten. Blood samples were taken from patients before sensitization (week 0) and at 2, 6 and about 24 weeks after DPC sensitization.

Beyond this particular receptor, the publication reports: Expanded TCRs formed significantly more large CDR3 similarity clusters than pre-sensitization or healthy control sets, consistent with antigen-driven responses. Repeated subsampling changed both the strength of the expansion versus patch-test correlation and the threshold at which that correlation became significant. Alopecia, a presumed autoimmune disease, was present in all patients, so the immune response of the patients might differ from that of healthy individuals. A positive correlation was found between the number of PT1 expanded TCRs and patch test score, with significance reached at thresholds 8, 16 and 32 but not 4. No change with DPC sensitization was found in the number of TCRs above 1 in 1000 frequency, and no evidence of global repertoire structure alterations was found.

According to the germline V gene (reference sequence), CDR1 reads GTSNPN and CDR2 reads SVGIG. Including cysteine and phenylalanine, the CDR3 has 12 amino acids. Just the 36-base CDR3 DNA is kept, in frame starting at base 1. Many counts were recorded for this clonotype. Its recognized antigen is unknown. At one of its ends the junction is not consistent with the germline gene, which may arise from a read error. The time point tag for this specimen amounts to: patch test 2, 6 weeks after DPC sensitization. The treatment or condition label for this specimen denotes: therapeutic diphenylcyclopropenone sensitization with weekly scalp DPC. At every patch-test visit, the blood draw took place before the patch test was put on. To be eligible, patients had to be aged 18 to 70, diagnosed with alopecia and judged suitable for DPC therapy, while pregnant patients were excluded. Total RNA was extracted from unfractionated whole blood collected in Tempus Blood RNA tubes.

The library was generated by RACE. The sequencer listed for this sample is NextSeq 500. During library preparation, unique molecular identifiers were attached to individual cDNA molecules so that TCRs could be counted in a quantitative, reproducible way. From each blood RNA sample, both TCR alpha and TCR beta chains were sequenced. In the paper's pipeline: Samples had a median of approximately 96,000 TCRs, with a range from about 23,224 to 690,600. V, J and CDR3 annotation of the TCR reads was performed with the Decombinator software suite. For the PS versus PT1 abundance plots, all samples were subsampled to the same number of TCRs (28,000). Expanded TCRs were defined as absent before sensitization and observed at least eight times at the 2-week time point. TCRdb ran its own pipeline on the public reads, namely fastp trimming at Q25 and MiXCR clone calling, and kept in-frame beta chains. Records with the same CDR3 protein are collapsed into one entry carrying the most frequent genes and DNA. The V and J calls shown here were made by TCRdb, not taken from the authors' results. For this sample there are more than 85,000 distinct CDR3 sequences; 11% appear just once. The ten largest clones represent roughly 2.2% of the sample.

The sample consisted of whole blood, taken in connection with sensitization to the hapten diphenylcyclopropenone (DPC). The clonotype was recovered from a man between 35 and 55 years old with alopecia areata. Some clones in this sample may be carry-over from other donors' samples. The chain joins TRBV30 to TRBJ2-2; a tentative D call is TRBD1 (6 bases match). Here is the DNA: TGTGCCTGGCAGGGGAACTCCGGGGAGCTGTTTTTT. Translated, it reads CAWQGNSGELFF.